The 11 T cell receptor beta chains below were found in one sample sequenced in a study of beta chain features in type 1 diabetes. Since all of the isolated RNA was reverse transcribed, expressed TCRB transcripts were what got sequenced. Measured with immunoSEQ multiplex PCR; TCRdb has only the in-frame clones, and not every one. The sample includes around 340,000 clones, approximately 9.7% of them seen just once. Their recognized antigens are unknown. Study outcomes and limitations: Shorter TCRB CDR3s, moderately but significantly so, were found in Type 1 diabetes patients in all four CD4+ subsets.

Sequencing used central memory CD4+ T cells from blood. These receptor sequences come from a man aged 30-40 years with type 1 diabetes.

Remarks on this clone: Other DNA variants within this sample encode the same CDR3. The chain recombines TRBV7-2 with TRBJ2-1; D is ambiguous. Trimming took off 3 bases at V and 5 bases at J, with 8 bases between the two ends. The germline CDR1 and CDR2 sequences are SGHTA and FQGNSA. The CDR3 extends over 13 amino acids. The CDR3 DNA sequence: TGTGCCAGCAGCTTTTCCCGTAACAATGAGCAGTTCTTC. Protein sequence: CASSFSRNNEQFF.

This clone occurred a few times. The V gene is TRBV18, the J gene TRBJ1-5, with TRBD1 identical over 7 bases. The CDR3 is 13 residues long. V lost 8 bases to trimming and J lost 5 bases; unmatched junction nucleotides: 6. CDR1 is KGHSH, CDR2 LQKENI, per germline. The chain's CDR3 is CASAPDRHQPQHF. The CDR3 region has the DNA TGTGCCAGCGCGCCGGACAGGCATCAGCCCCAGCATTTT. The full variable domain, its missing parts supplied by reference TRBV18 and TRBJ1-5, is NAGVMQNPRHLVRRRGQEARLRCSPMKGHSHVYWYRQLPEEGLKFMVYLQKENIIDESGMPKERFSAEFPKEGPSILRIQQVVRGDSAAYFCASAPDRHQPQHFGDGTRLSIL.

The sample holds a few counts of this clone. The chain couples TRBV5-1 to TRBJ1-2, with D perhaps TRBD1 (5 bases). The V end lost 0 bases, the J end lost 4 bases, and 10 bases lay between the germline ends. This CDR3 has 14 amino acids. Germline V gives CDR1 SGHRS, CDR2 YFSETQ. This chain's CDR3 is CASSLGPGTYGYTF. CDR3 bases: TGCGCCAGCAGCTTGGGACCAGGGACCTATGGCTACACCTTC.

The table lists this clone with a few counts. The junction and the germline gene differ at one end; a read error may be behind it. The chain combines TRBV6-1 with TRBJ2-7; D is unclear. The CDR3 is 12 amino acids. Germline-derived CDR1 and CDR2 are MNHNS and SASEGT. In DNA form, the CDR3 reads TGTGCCAGCTTATCTCTTCTGGCGGTCCACAGCTTC. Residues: CASLSLLAVHSF.

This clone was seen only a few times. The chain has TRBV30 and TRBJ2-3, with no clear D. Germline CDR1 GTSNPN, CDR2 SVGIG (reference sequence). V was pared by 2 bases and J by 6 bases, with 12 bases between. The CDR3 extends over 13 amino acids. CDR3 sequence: CAWSKNSADTQYF. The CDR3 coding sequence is TGTGCCTGGAGTAAGAACAGTGCGGATACGCAGTATTTT.

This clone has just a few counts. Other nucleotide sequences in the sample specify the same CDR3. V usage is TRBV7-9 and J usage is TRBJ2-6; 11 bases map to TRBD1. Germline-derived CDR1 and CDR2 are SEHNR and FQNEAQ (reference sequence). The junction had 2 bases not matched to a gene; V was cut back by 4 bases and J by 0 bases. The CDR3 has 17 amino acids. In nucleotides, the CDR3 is TGTGCCAGCAGCTCCGGGACAGGGGGCTCTGGGGCCAACGTCCTGACTTTC. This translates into CASSSGTGGSGANVLTF.

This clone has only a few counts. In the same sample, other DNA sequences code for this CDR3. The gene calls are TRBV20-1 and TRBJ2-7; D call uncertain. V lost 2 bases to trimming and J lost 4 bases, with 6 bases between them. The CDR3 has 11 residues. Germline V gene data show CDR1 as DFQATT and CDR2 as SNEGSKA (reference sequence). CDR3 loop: CSARPGYEQYF. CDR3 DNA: TGCAGTGCTAGACCCGGGTACGAGCAGTACTTC.

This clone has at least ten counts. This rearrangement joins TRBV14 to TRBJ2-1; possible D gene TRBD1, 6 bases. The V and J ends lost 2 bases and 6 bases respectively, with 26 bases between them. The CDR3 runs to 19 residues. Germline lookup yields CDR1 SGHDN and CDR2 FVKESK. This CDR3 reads CASSQQRRGQGLSGNEQFF. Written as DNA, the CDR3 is TGTGCCAGCAGCCAACAAAGGCGAGGGCAGGGGTTGTCCGGCAATGAGCAGTTCTTC.

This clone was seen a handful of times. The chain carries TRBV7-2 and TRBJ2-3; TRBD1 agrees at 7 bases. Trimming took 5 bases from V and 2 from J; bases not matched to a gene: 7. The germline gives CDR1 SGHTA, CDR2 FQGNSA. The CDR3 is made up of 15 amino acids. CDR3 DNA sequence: TGTGCCAGCAGCGCTCGCAGGGGGTTCACAGATACGCAGTATTTT. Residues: CASSARRGFTDTQYF. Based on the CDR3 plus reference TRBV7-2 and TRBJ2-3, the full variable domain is GAGVSQSPSNKVTEKGKDVELRCDPISGHTALYWYRQSLGQGLEFLIYFQGNSAPDKSGLPSDRFSAERTGGSVSTLTIQRTQQEDSAVYLCASSARRGFTDTQYFGPGTRLTVL.

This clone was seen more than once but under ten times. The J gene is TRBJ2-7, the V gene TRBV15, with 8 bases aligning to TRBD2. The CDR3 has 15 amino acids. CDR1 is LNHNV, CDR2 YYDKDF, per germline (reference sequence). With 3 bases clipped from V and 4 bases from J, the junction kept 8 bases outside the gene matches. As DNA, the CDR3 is TGTGCCACCAGCAGGAGTCGGGGGGGCGCGTACGAGCAGTACTTC. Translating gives CATSRSRGGAYEQYF.

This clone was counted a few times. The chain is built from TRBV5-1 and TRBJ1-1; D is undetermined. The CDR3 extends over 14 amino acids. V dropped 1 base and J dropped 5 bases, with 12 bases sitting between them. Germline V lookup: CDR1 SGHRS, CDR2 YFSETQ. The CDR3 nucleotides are TGCGCCAGCAGCTTGCGGGGTGAGAGTACTGAAGCTTTCTTT. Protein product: CASSLRGESTEAFF. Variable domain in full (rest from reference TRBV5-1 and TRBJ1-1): KAGVTQTPRYLIKTRGQQVTLSCSPISGHRSVSWYQQTPGQGLQFLFEYFSETQRNKGNFPGRFSGRQFSNSRSEMNVSTLELGDSALYLCASSLRGESTEAFFGQGTRLTVV.